The sequence of this T cell receptor beta chain was determined in a study of technical replicates of blood from several donors (TCRdb year 2017). Including cysteine and phenylalanine, the CDR3 has 13 amino acids. Only the CDR3 region is kept as DNA, spanning 39 bases read in frame from base 1. For CDR1 and CDR2, the germline V gene lists MNHEY and SVGAGI. The trim is 8 bases for V and 0 bases for J, with a gap of 8 bases between the germline ends. As concerns this clone: No cognate antigen has been identified for it. No much larger clone is present one base from it, and per-base qualities are unavailable.

Receptors were amplified or captured by the immunoSEQ multiplex PCR assay. Sourced from immuneACCESS, this table was stored by TCRdb with only in-frame sequences that have V and J called. A share of the clones is absent; for the studies checked, an unresolved V gene accounts for under half, and the remainder has no known explanation. The sample includes tens of thousands of clones, with roughly 92% observed a single time. The ten largest clones take up around 0.37% of the sample. Sequenced material: T cells isolated from PBMCs. The V gene is TRBV6-5 and the J gene is TRBJ2-1; no confident D gene assignment can be made. The sequence came from a human donor in good health. The CDR3 in this case is CASRPSSYNEQFF. The sequence in DNA is TGTGCCAGCCGTCCCTCCTCCTACAATGAGCAGTTCTTC.